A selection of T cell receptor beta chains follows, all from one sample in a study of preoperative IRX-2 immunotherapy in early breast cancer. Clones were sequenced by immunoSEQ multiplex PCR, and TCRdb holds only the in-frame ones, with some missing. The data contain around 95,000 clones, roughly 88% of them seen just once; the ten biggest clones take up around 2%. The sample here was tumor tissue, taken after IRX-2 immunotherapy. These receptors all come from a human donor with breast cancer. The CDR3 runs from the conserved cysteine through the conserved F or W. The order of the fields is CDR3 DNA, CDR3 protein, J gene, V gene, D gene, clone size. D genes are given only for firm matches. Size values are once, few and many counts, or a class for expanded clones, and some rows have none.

TGCAGCGCCGACGGGGGGCTCCTTGAAGCTTTCTTT	CSADGGLLEAFF	TRBJ1-1	TRBV29-1	.	.
TGTGCCAGCAGTCCGTTTGATAGAGGGGATAGCAATCAGCCCCAGCATTTT	CASSPFDRGDSNQPQHF	TRBJ1-5	TRBV6-8	.	.
TGTGCCAGTAGTATATTGGGCAGGGGAGACCAGCCCCAGCATTTT	CASSILGRGDQPQHF	TRBJ1-5	TRBV19	.	.
TGTGCCACAACAGGTTTGGGTACAGATCATACGCAGTATTTT	CATTGLGTDHTQYF	TRBJ2-3	TRBV25-1	.	.
TGTGCCAGCAGCCACGACAGGGCCTGGGGGCAGTATTTT	CASSHDRAWGQYF	TRBJ2-3	TRBV14	TRBD1	.
TGTGCCATCAGTGAGTCGGGCAGCACCGGGGAGCTGTTTTTT	CAISESGSTGELFF	TRBJ2-2	TRBV10-3	.	once
TGTGCCAGTAAAGGGAGCTCCTACAATGAGCAGTTCTTC	CASKGSSYNEQFF	TRBJ2-1	TRBV19	.	.
TGCGCCAGCAGCGGAGACAGGGTTGGCACTGAAGCTTTCTTT	CASSGDRVGTEAFF	TRBJ1-1	TRBV5-1	TRBD1	.
TGTGCCAGCAGTTTTGGCGACAGCTTAAACACTGAAGCTTTCTTT	CASSFGDSLNTEAFF	TRBJ1-1	TRBV28	.	.
TGTGCCAGCAGTTACTCTCCGGCGGACCTCTCCTACGAGCAGTACTTC	CASSYSPADLSYEQYF	TRBJ2-7	TRBV6-8	.	.
TGTGCCAGCAGTTACCAGGGGGGCATGAATGAGCAGTTCTTC	CASSYQGGMNEQFF	TRBJ2-1	TRBV11-3	.	.
TGTGCCAGCAGTCTTGACGATACGCAGTATTTT	CASSLDDTQYF	TRBJ2-3	TRBV14	.	.
TGTGCCAGCAGTGAAAGGACAGAGAGTGAAAAACTGTTTTTT	CASSERTESEKLFF	TRBJ1-4	TRBV22-1	.	.
TGTGCCACCAGCAGAGAACAGGGGGCTAATGAAAAACTGTTTTTT	CATSREQGANEKLFF	TRBJ1-4	TRBV15	TRBD1	.
TGTGCCAGCAGGGGGACAAGGGACTCCTACGAGCAGTACTTC	CASRGTRDSYEQYF	TRBJ2-7	TRBV6-8	.	.
TGCGCCAGCAGCTTGGTTGGGGAGTCGAACACTGAAGCTTTCTTT	CASSLVGESNTEAFF	TRBJ1-1	TRBV5-1	.	.
TGTGCCTGGAGTGGGCAGGATTTAGGGGAGCTGTTTTTT	CAWSGQDLGELFF	TRBJ2-2	TRBV30	.	.
TGTGCCAGCAGTTCGGGACAGGGGGCGAGGGAGACCCAGTACTTC	CASSSGQGARETQYF	TRBJ2-5	TRBV6-8	TRBD1	.
TGTGCCTGGAGTGTGCGGGGCAACTACAATGAGCAGTTCTTC	CAWSVRGNYNEQFF	TRBJ2-1	TRBV30	.	.
TGTGCCAGCAGCTTGTATACCCCGACTAACTACGAGCAGTACTTC	CASSLYTPTNYEQYF	TRBJ2-7	TRBV7-6	.	.
TGTGCCAGCAGTTTTGGGGGGGGCCTCCAAGAGACCCAGTACTTC	CASSFGGGLQETQYF	TRBJ2-5	TRBV28	.	.
TGCGCCAGCAGCCTAGCGGGGGGGCCGACAGATACGCAGTATTTT	CASSLAGGPTDTQYF	TRBJ2-3	TRBV5-1	TRBD2	.
TGTGCCAGCAGCTTAGACTCGGGGCCAGGACAGCCCCAGCATTTT	CASSLDSGPGQPQHF	TRBJ1-5	TRBV11-3	.	few
TGTGCCAGCAGTGACATAAGACGTGGAAACACCATATATTTT	CASSDIRRGNTIYF	TRBJ1-3	TRBV25-1	.	.
TGTGCCAGCAGCCCTGGCGGGACAACCTATGGCTACACCTTC	CASSPGGTTYGYTF	TRBJ1-2	TRBV28	.	.
TGTGCCATCAGTGACTTGACAGAGAACACTGAAGCTTTCTTT	CAISDLTENTEAFF	TRBJ1-1	TRBV6-8	.	.
TGTGCCAGCAGCTCAATATCCTACGAGCAGTACTTC	CASSSISYEQYF	TRBJ2-7	TRBV14	.	.
TGTGCCATCGGGGCTGGGGGGCCAGGGTGGGCCACTGAAGCTTTCTTT	CAIGAGGPGWATEAFF	TRBJ1-1	TRBV6-8	.	.
TGCGCCAGCAGCGGCCGGGACACCTACACCGGGGAGCTGTTTTTT	CASSGRDTYTGELFF	TRBJ2-2	TRBV5-1	.	.
TGTGCCAGCAGCCTCGACAGGGCGGATCAGCCCCAGCATTTT	CASSLDRADQPQHF	TRBJ1-5	TRBV28	TRBD1	.
TGTGCCAGCAGTAAGACAGCTAACTACGAGCAGTACTTC	CASSKTANYEQYF	TRBJ2-7	TRBV6-8	.	.
TGTGCCAGCTCACCACACCTCACGCACCAGGGAAACACCATATATTTT	CASSPHLTHQGNTIYF	TRBJ1-3	TRBV18	.	.
TGTGCCAGCAGCCCCGGGACTAGAGGCACCGGGGAGCTGTTTTTT	CASSPGTRGTGELFF	TRBJ2-2	TRBV6-8	TRBD2	few
TGTGCCAGCAGTGAAGCGAGGGAAATGAAACTGTTTTTT	CASSEAREMKLFF	TRBJ1-4	TRBV6-7	.	.
TGCGCCAGCAGTGACGACAGAAGGGACACAGATACGCAGTATTTT	CASSDDRRDTDTQYF	TRBJ2-3	TRBV10-1	.	.
TGTGCCAGCAGTTTATACTCCGGGTACGAGCAGTACTTC	CASSLYSGYEQYF	TRBJ2-7	TRBV28	.	.
TGTGCCAGCAGCTCTCGGGCGGCGAGGAACAATGAGCAGTTCTTC	CASSSRAARNNEQFF	TRBJ2-1	TRBV7-7	.	.
TGTGCTAGCAGCTTAGAGGTCGGGCCCCAAGAGACCCAGTACTTC	CASSLEVGPQETQYF	TRBJ2-5	TRBV7-6	.	once
TGTGCCAGCACCCGAGGACAGGGAAACTATGGCTACACCTTC	CASTRGQGNYGYTF	TRBJ1-2	TRBV28	TRBD1	.
TGTGCCAGCGCGGGGGGGGGCTCAGAGACCCAGTACTTC	CASAGGGSETQYF	TRBJ2-5	TRBV28	TRBD2	.
TGTGCCAGCAAACCCTCTTTGATTACAGGGGGCTTAGTTAATAAGCAGTTCTTC	CASKPSLITGGLVNKQFF	TRBJ2-1	TRBV19	TRBD1	.